This T cell receptor (beta chain) was identified in a study of OX40 agonist ivuxolimab in advanced cancers. The overall study: People who had prior anti-PD-1, anti-PD-L1 or anti-CTLA-4 therapy could take part, and under 50% had some. The study reported partial responses in three patients: one hepatocellular carcinoma, two cutaneous melanoma. Notes on the study in general: At 0.1 to 3.0 mg/kg and by week 6, CD4+ and CD8+ T cells in the blood had expanded clonally.

As to this clone: Its antigen is unknown.

CDR1 is SGHNT, CDR2 YENEEA, per germline. Trimming cost V 3 bases and J 2 bases, with 16 bases left between them. The CDR3 contains 16 residues. Libraries were prepared by immunoSEQ multiplex PCR; TCRdb keeps only in-frame clonotypes and omits some of them. This sample has 70,000 or so clones, with about four fifths found just once. This chain uses TRBV11-3 with TRBJ2-5; the D call may be TRBD1 or TRBD2 (6 bases each). Sample: CD4+ or CD8+ T cells sorted from blood, taken in a trial of the OX40 agonist ivuxolimab. This TCR derives from an adult with an advanced solid tumor such as melanoma, head and neck, liver or kidney cancer. The CDR3 reads CASSFGGKGGQETQYF. DNA for the CDR3: TGTGCCAGCAGCTTTGGCGGGAAGGGGGGTCAAGAGACCCAGTACTTC.